The 24 T cell receptor beta chains presented below share a single source sample, sequenced in a study of neoadjuvant anti-PD-1 for oral cavity cancer. Only in-frame clones appear in the TCRdb table, and some are missing; sequencing was by immunoSEQ multiplex PCR. The sample has about 25,000 clones; about 26% are singletons. Time point denoted: after neoadjuvant nivolumab, at surgical resection. This specimen was tumor tissue, taken after nivolumab (anti-PD-1) treatment. The receptors were sampled from a person between 35 and 79 years old with oral cavity squamous cell carcinoma.

There are a few counts of this clone. The J gene is TRBJ2-1, the V gene TRBV10-2, with 9 bases lining up with TRBD2. CDR1 and CDR2 from the germline V gene are WSHSY and SAAADI. J lost 2 bases, V lost 6 bases, and 2 bases had no gene match. The CDR3 loop spans 14 amino acids. Written as DNA, the CDR3 is TGCGCCAGCAGGCTAGCGGGGCCCTACAATGAGCAGTTCTTC. It encodes CASRLAGPYNEQFF.

This clone has only a few counts. The CDR3 DNA sequence: TGTGCCAGCAGCTCAACAGGCGGCTCGACAGCTTTCTTT. Translating gives CASSSTGGSTAFF. The genes are TRBV5-6 and TRBJ1-1; the D gene is possibly TRBD1 (5 bases). This CDR3 region has 13 residues. Trimming left V 3 bases short and J 10 bases short, with 16 bases between. CDR1 and CDR2 (germline): SGHDT, YYEEEE.

The table lists this clone with many counts. The chain is built from TRBV19 and TRBJ1-2, with unresolved D. V gave up 3 bases and J gave up 4 bases, with 6 bases separating them. The CDR3 totals 12 residues. Germline CDR1 reads LNHDA; CDR2 reads SQIVND (reference sequence). CDR3 DNA sequence: TGTGCCAGTAGTATCTCCCCCTATGGCTACACCTTC. It specifies CASSISPYGYTF.

This clone was counted a single time. The gene calls are TRBV9 and TRBJ2-1; 7 nucleotides match TRBD1. The CDR3 has 16 amino acids. V was clipped by 4 bases and J by 12 bases; unmatched bases: 19. In germline, CDR1 is SGDLS, CDR2 YYNGEE. The CDR3 reads CASSSGAGQVMVPQFF. CDR3 DNA: TGTGCCAGCAGCTCAGGGGCCGGACAGGTTATGGTCCCGCAGTTCTTC. Full variable domain (remainder filled in from reference TRBV9 and TRBJ2-1): DSGVTQTPKHLITATGQRVTLRCSPRSGDLSVYWYQQSLDQGLQFLIQYYNGEERAKGNILERFSAQQFPDLHSELNLSSLELGDSALYFCASSSGAGQVMVPQFFGPGTRLTVL.

This clone has only a few counts. The genes are TRBV7-8 and TRBJ2-1, with TRBD1 matching over 7 bases. CDR1 and CDR2 (germline): SGHVS, FQNEAQ. This CDR3 comprises 15 residues. Germline trimming cut 3 bases from V and 3 bases from J; bases unmatched to any gene: 5. This CDR3 is CASSFDRAVYNEQFF. The CDR3 DNA sequence: TGTGCCAGCAGCTTCGACAGGGCAGTCTACAATGAGCAGTTCTTC.

The V and J genes are TRBV2 and TRBJ2-7, with 10 bases that match TRBD1. This CDR3 has 16 residues. The trim removed 6 bases at V and 1 base at J, leaving 9 bases unmatched. The germline V gene encodes CDR1 SNHLY and CDR2 FYNNEI. The CDR3 is CASSMGPGQGSYEQYF. The CDR3 DNA sequence: TGTGCCAGCAGCATGGGACCGGGACAGGGGTCCTACGAGCAGTACTTC.

This chain's CDR3 is CASSLVPRGSDEQFF. The CDR3, as DNA: TGTGCCAGCAGCTTAGTTCCGAGAGGTTCGGATGAGCAGTTCTTC. The J gene is TRBJ2-1, the V gene TRBV7-8; no clear D. Germline V gene data show CDR1 as SGHVS and CDR2 as FQNEAQ. V dropped 1 base and J dropped 8 bases, with 15 bases sitting between them. This CDR3 is built from 15 residues. Using reference TRBV7-8 and TRBJ2-1 for the parts outside the CDR3, the full variable domain is GAGVSQSPRYKVAKRGQDVALRCDPISGHVSLFWYQQALGQGPEFLTYFQNEAQLDKSGLPSDRFFAERPEGSVSTLKIQRTQQEDSAVYLCASSLVPRGSDEQFFGPGTRLTVL.

The chain uses TRBV9 and TRBJ2-2, with D perhaps TRBD1 (6 bases). The CDR3 consists of 16 residues. The germline V gene has CDR1 SGDLS and CDR2 YYNGEE. V lost 3 bases, J lost 1 base, and 13 bases lay in between. The CDR3 sequence is CASSASGHLNTGELFF. Here the CDR3 DNA reads TGTGCCAGCAGCGCATCGGGACACCTGAACACCGGGGAGCTGTTTTTT.

This clone is medium-sized in the sample. The chain has TRBV9 and TRBJ1-2; D not certain. The CDR3 consists of 13 residues. The V gene's germline CDR1 is SGDLS and CDR2 YYNGEE. Trimming pared 0 bases from V and 8 bases from J, leaving 11 bases between. The CDR3 DNA is TGTGCCAGCAGCGTAGGCCAGCGTCAGGGCTACACCTTC. It specifies CASSVGQRQGYTF.

This rearrangement joins TRBV5-4 to TRBJ2-3; possibly TRBD1 or TRBD2 for D (5 bases each). Trimming left V 3 bases short and J 1 base short, with 15 bases between. The CDR3 has 16 residues. Per the germline V gene, CDR1 is SGHNT and CDR2 is YYREEE (reference sequence). The CDR3 coding sequence is TGTGCCAGCAGCTGGTCCCTCCGGGGCGGCACAGATACGCAGTATTTT. Protein product: CASSWSLRGGTDTQYF.

This clone showed up many times. The chain joins TRBV7-9 to TRBJ1-1, with 12 nucleotides matching TRBD1. CDR1 and CDR2 from the germline V gene are SEHNR and FQNEAQ (reference sequence). The V segment lost 5 bases and the J segment 5 bases; nucleotides outside the gene matches: 12. CDR3 length: 17 residues. CDR3 DNA: TGTGCCAGCAGCCTGGGGACAGGGGGCGTTATGATTACTGAAGCTTTCTTT. Translation: CASSLGTGGVMITEAFF.

This clone was seen only a few times. This sequence joins TRBV27 and TRBJ1-1; no clear D. Per germline, CDR1 MNHEY and CDR2 SMNVEV (reference sequence). Trimming removed 3 bases from V and 1 base from J, with 9 bases in between. The CDR3 is made up of 14 amino acids. CDR3 DNA: TGTGCCAGCAGTTTTTCTGGGAGGAACACTGAAGCTTTCTTT. Translated, it gives CASSFSGRNTEAFF.

The chain recombines TRBV5-1 with TRBJ2-7; tentatively, D is TRBD1 or TRBD2 (5 bases each). Trimming left V 2 bases short and J 2 bases short, with 14 bases between. There are 15 residues in the CDR3. Germline V gene lookup returns CDR1 SGHRS and CDR2 YFSETQ. The CDR3 DNA follows: TGCGCCAGCAGCTTTTTGAGGGGCGGAGCCTACGAGCAGTACTTC. This codes for CASSFLRGGAYEQYF.

This clone came up a few times. The chain employs TRBV7-2 and TRBJ1-2; perhaps TRBD1 as D (5 bases). This CDR3 is built from 15 residues. V was trimmed by 5 bases and J by 7 bases, leaving 20 bases between them. CDR1 SGHTA and CDR2 FQGNSA come from the germline V gene. The CDR3 DNA sequence: TGTGCCAGCAGCAGCCGGGACCCTAAAGGCAGTGGCTACACCTTC. Its translation is CASSSRDPKGSGYTF. Full variable domain (remainder filled in from reference TRBV7-2 and TRBJ1-2): GAGVSQSPSNKVTEKGKDVELRCDPISGHTALYWYRQSLGQGLEFLIYFQGNSAPDKSGLPSDRFSAERTGGSVSTLTIQRTQQEDSAVYLCASSSRDPKGSGYTFGSGTRLTVV.

The rearrangement joins TRBV2 to TRBJ2-1; 11 positions agree with TRBD2. Germline V gene lookup returns CDR1 SNHLY and CDR2 FYNNEI. The CDR3 spans 13 residues. The V and J ends lost 8 bases and 7 bases, in that order; junction bases with no gene match: 4. The CDR3: CASGSGRGNEQFF. The CDR3 region has the DNA TGTGCCAGCGGTAGCGGGAGGGGGAATGAGCAGTTCTTC.

The chain is built from TRBV5-1 and TRBJ2-7; 7 positions agree with TRBD1. Germline V lookup: CDR1 SGHRS, CDR2 YFSETQ. The CDR3 length is 16 residues. With 3 bases clipped from V and 6 bases from J, the junction kept 15 bases outside the gene matches. This chain's CDR3 is CASSSIRQGSSREQYF. The CDR3, as DNA: TGCGCCAGCAGCTCAATAAGACAGGGAAGCTCGCGCGAGCAGTACTTC.

This clone was counted between two and nine times. The chain is built from TRBV5-4 and TRBJ2-1; D unclear. V gave up 4 bases and J gave up 7 bases, with 18 bases separating them. The germline gives CDR1 SGHNT, CDR2 YYREEE (reference sequence). This CDR3 is 15 amino acids long. The DNA of the CDR3 is TGTGCCAGCAGCACACCTACTGACATGAAGAATGAGCAGTTCTTC. This translates into CASSTPTDMKNEQFF.

The chain employs TRBV5-1 and TRBJ2-1, with D perhaps assigned TRBD1 or TRBD2 (5 bases each). Trimming removed 0 bases from V and 0 bases from J, with 13 bases in between. This CDR3 has 17 residues. Germline V gene data show CDR1 as SGHRS and CDR2 as YFSETQ. The CDR3 DNA follows: TGCGCCAGCAGCTTGGGGTCGGGGCCGAGCTCCTACAATGAGCAGTTCTTC. It translates to CASSLGSGPSSYNEQFF. The whole variable domain, remainder taken from reference TRBV5-1 and TRBJ2-1, is KAGVTQTPRYLIKTRGQQVTLSCSPISGHRSVSWYQQTPGQGLQFLFEYFSETQRNKGNFPGRFSGRQFSNSRSEMNVSTLELGDSALYLCASSLGSGPSSYNEQFFGPGTRLTVL.

The chain combines TRBV10-3 with TRBJ1-1, with D possibly matching TRBD1 (5 bases). CDR1 and CDR2 from the germline V gene are ENHRY and SYGVKD. The V and J ends lost 2 bases and 6 bases respectively, with 10 bases between them. This CDR3 has 13 amino acids. CDR3 in amino acids: CAISEGLGAEAFF. DNA of the CDR3: TGTGCCATCAGTGAGGGTCTGGGGGCTGAAGCTTTCTTT.

The V call is TRBV27, the J call TRBJ2-7; 7 nucleotides agree with TRBD1. The J segment lost 3 bases and the V segment lost 6 bases, leaving 8 bases of the junction unmatched. The CDR3 length is 14 residues. Germline-derived CDR1 and CDR2 are MNHEY and SMNVEV (reference sequence). The chain's CDR3 is CASRDRLWDYEQYF. CDR3 bases: TGTGCCAGCAGGGACAGGTTATGGGACTACGAGCAGTACTTC.

This clone was counted a few times. The CDR3 protein is CASSLTPGATNEKLFF. As DNA, the CDR3 is TGCGCCAGCAGCCTTACACCGGGGGCAACTAATGAAAAACTGTTTTTT. The chain joins TRBV4-1 to TRBJ1-4, with D tentatively TRBD1 (5 bases). This CDR3 region has 16 residues. Germline loops: CDR1 MGHRA, CDR2 YSYEKL. Between the trimmed V and J ends, which lost 4 bases and 0 bases, there was a span of 12 bases.

The CDR3 DNA follows: TGTGCCAGCGCCGGGACAGACTTAGAGAACACTGAAGCTTTCTTT. Translating gives CASAGTDLENTEAFF. This sequence joins TRBV2 and TRBJ1-1, with 7 bases that match TRBD1. CDR3 size: 15 residues. Trimming removed 8 bases from V and 1 base from J; junction bases left unmatched: 10. Germline assignment: CDR1 SNHLY and CDR2 FYNNEI. Full variable domain (outside the CDR3, taken from reference TRBV2 and TRBJ1-1): EPEVTQTPSHQVTQMGQEVILRCVPISNHLYFYWYRQILGQKVEFLVSFYNNEISEKSEIFDDQFSVERPDGSNFTLKIRSTKLEDSAMYFCASAGTDLENTEAFFGQGTRLTVV.

The chain links TRBV9 to TRBJ2-1, with 7 bases aligning to TRBD2. The CDR3 runs 16 residues. Looked up from germline, CDR1 is SGDLS and CDR2 is YYNGEE. J was trimmed by 1 base and V by 0 bases; bases with no gene match: 4. The CDR3 protein is CASSVEGGSSYNEQFF. CDR3 sequence (DNA): TGTGCCAGCAGCGTAGAGGGAGGGAGTTCCTACAATGAGCAGTTCTTC. Filled out from reference TRBV9 and TRBJ2-1, the complete variable domain reads DSGVTQTPKHLITATGQRVTLRCSPRSGDLSVYWYQQSLDQGLQFLIQYYNGEERAKGNILERFSAQQFPDLHSELNLSSLELGDSALYFCASSVEGGSSYNEQFFGPGTRLTVL.

There are a few counts of this clone. This chain joins TRBV11-2 and TRBJ1-4; tentatively, D is TRBD1 (6 bases). Germline V gene data show CDR1 as SGHAT and CDR2 as FQNNGV. The CDR3 has 17 residues. The V end lost 4 bases, the J end lost 0 bases, and 15 bases lay between the germline ends. The CDR3 DNA reads TGTGCCAGCAGCTCGCGGGGGGCCACAGCAACTAATGAAAAACTGTTTTTT. This gives the protein CASSSRGATATNEKLFF.